This T cell receptor (beta chain) was identified in a study of metastatic and nonmetastatic thyroid tumors. Study context: Comparison of repertoires was carried out across blood and tumor or nodule tissue from malignant and benign thyroid patients.

There were no patients who had received any treatment before thyroid surgery. The V gene lost 2 bases and the J gene lost 7 bases, with 18 bases spanning the gap. This CDR3 contains 16 residues. The germline V gene has CDR1 MNHNS and CDR2 SASEGT. This clone came up many times. Its specificity is unknown. Authors' methods: CDR3 was compared across clinicopathological groups, and the resulting differences were used to build a distant-metastasis classifier for papillary thyroid cancer. With MiXCR, TCRdb reprocessed the PCR reads. The V and J calls and clone size are TCRdb's, not the authors'. The table shows around 25,000 clones, with 10% to 15% occurring only once. Study-wide points: Patients with malignant thyroid tumors reportedly had significantly higher TCR beta diversity than those with benign nodules, in blood and tumor.

Sequenced input: blood. This TCR was sampled from a female donor with papillary thyroid cancer or a benign thyroid nodule (not recorded which). Some clones in this sample may be carry-over from other donors' samples. V usage is TRBV6-1 and J usage is TRBJ1-5, with TRBD1 as a possible D gene (6 bases). The CDR3 DNA sequence: TGTGCCAGCAGTGAACGTATCTACAGGGAGGACCAGCCCCAGCATTTT. Translated: CASSERIYREDQPQHF.